This T cell receptor (beta chain) appears in the sequencing data of a study of cytomegalovirus exposure and HLA in healthy donors. Study-level results: Among the CMV-associated chains, three were confirmed in vitro as specific for CMV antigens. First-cohort TCR clusters were later found to tend to co-occur in the approximately 120 validation repertoires.

Germline values: CDR1 MDHEN, CDR2 SYDVKM. The ends were cut back, 7 bases at V and 6 bases at J, with 10 bases in the middle. The length of the CDR3 is 12 residues. Produced via immunoSEQ multiplex PCR; TCRdb's table is partial and in-frame only. The repertoire holds fewer than 250,000 clones, with around nine tenths as singletons. A note on this clone: Antigen specificity is unknown.

The sequence came from a man aged 18 to 30 in good health and CMV-seronegative. V is TRBV28 and J is TRBJ1-5; D is unclear. The sequencing sample was made of PBMCs. The CDR3 loop reads CASNSGSQPQHF. CDR3 DNA sequence: TGTGCCAGCAACTCTGGGAGTCAGCCCCAGCATTTT.